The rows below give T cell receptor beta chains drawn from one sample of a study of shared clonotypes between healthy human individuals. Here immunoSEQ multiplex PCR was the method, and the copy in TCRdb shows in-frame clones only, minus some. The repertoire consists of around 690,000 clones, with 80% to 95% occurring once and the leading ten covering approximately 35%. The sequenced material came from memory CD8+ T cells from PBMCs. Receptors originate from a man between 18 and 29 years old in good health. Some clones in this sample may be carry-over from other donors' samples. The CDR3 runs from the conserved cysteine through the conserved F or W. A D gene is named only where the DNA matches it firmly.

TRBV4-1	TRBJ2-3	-	CASSLSLVSGRTDTQYF
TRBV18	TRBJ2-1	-	CASSLPANEQFF
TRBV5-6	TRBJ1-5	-	CASSLWGVLARWQPQHF
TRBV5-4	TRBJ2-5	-	CASSLGRSQETQYF
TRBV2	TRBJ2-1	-	CASSEALRGVYNEQFF
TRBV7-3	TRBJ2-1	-	CASSFTHSEQFF
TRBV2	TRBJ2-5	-	CASSQQETQYF
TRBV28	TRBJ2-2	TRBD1	CASSDDRGIAGELFF
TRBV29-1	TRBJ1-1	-	CSGTLNTEAFF
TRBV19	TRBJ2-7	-	CASSGLGGYYEQYF
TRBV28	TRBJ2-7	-	CASSSRGEYEQYF
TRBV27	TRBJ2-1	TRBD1	CASSFGWGQTYNEQFF
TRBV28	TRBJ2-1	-	CASSKPGHRDNEQFF
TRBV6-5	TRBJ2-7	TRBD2	CASSSWTSGRPEQYF
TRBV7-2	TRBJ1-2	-	CASSLAFSGTQPYGYTF
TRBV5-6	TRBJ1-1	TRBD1	CASTLGNRGEAFF
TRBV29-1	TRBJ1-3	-	CSVEYASDSGNTIYF
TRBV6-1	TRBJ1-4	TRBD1	CASSEGPGGSGKKLFF
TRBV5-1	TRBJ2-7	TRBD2	CASSLSLAGGDDEQYF
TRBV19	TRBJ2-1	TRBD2	CASSISGLGYNEQFF
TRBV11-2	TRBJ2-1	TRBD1	CASSAWTGGRDEQFF
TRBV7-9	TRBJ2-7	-	CASSLSLWEILTYEQYF
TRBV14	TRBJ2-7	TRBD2	CASSQDLTSGTSYEQYF
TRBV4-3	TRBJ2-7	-	CASSPRVDSSYEQYF
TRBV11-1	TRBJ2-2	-	CASSSPRGRNTGELFF
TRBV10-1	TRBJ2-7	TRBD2	CASSEGTRTSDEQYF
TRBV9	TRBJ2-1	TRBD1	CASSDWDRPADEQFF
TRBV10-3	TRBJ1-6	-	CAISGTGQESSPLHF
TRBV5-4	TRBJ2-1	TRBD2	CASSDRTSGYNEQFF
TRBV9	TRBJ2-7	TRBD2	CASSGGGTSGNHYEQYF
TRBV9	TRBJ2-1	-	CASSGEGVSTYNEQFF
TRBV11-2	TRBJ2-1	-	CASSLNVGETFSSYNEQFF
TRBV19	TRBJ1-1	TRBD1	CAAGTGAVTEAFF
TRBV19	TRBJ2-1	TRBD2	CATFAAGVNEQFF
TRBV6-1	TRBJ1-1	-	CASGRGFMNTEAFF
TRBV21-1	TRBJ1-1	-	CASSKGNKMNTEAFF
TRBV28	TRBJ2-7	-	CASKPPGAYEQYF
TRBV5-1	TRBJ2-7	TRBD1	CASSHPQGIGYEQYF
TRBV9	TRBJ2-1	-	CASSTTGTAHNEQFF
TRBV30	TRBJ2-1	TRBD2	CAWTSGSGYNEQFF
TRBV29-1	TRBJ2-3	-	CSVGDLTDTQYF
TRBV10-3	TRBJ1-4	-	CAISGGRATNEKLFF